This TCR beta chain emerged from a study of CD8+ T cells in alopecia areata. This clone was counted between two and nine times. This sample's treatment: oral pan-JAK inhibitor, 5-10 mg twice daily. RNA was extracted and reverse transcribed into cDNA as the sequencing template. Using immunoSEQ multiplex PCR, the repertoire was profiled, and TCRdb retains in-frame clones only, with some absent. The table has some 180,000 clones, approximately 53% seen once; the top ten hold 11%. The length of the CDR3 is 15 residues. V was trimmed by 0 bases and J by 4 bases, leaving 13 bases between them. Per germline, CDR1 LGHNA and CDR2 YSLEER.

The chain employs TRBV4-3 and TRBJ2-7; D is undetermined. This clonotype originated in a human donor with alopecia areata. This sample comprised CD8+ T cells sorted from blood, obtained at week 24, from a patient treated with tofacitinib. The CDR3 region has the DNA TGCGCCAGCAGCCAAGACTCTCTCTCCCCTTACGAGCAGTACTTC. This encodes CASSQDSLSPYEQYF.